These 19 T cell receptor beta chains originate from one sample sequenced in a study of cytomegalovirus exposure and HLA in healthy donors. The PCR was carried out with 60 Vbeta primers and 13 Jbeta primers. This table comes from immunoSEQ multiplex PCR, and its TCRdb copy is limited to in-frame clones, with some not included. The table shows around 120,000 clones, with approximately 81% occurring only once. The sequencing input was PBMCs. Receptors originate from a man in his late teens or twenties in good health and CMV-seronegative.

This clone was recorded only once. As DNA, the CDR3 is TGTGCCTGGAAGGTTATAGGACAAACAATATCCTACGAGCAGTACTTC. It translates to CAWKVIGQTISYEQYF. The chain is built from TRBV30 and TRBJ2-7; D is perhaps TRBD1 (5 bases). This CDR3 has 16 amino acids. Between the trimmed V and J ends, which lost 4 bases and 1 base, there was a span of 20 bases. Per germline, CDR1 GTSNPN and CDR2 SVGIG (reference sequence).

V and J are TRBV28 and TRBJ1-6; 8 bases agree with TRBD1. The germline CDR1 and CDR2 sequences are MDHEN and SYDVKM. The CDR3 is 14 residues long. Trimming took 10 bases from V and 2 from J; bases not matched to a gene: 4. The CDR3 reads CANQDRAYNSPLHF. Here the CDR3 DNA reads TGTGCCAACCAGGACAGGGCCTATAATTCACCCCTCCACTTT. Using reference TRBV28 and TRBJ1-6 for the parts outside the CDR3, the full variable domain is DVKVTQSSRYLVKRTGEKVFLECVQDMDHENMFWYRQDPGLGLRLIYFSYDVKMKEKGDIPEGYSVSREKKERFSLILESASTNQTSMYLCANQDRAYNSPLHFGNGTRLTVT.

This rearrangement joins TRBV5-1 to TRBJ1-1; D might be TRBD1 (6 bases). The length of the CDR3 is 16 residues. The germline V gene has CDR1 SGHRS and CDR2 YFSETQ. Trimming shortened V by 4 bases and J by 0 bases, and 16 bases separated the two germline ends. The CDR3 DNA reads TGCGCCAGCAGCCCCCTTCGACAGGTTATGAACACTGAAGCTTTCTTT. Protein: CASSPLRQVMNTEAFF.

CDR3 protein: CASSQSNRAYEQYF. The CDR3 coding sequence is TGCGCCAGCAGTCAATCGAACAGAGCCTACGAGCAGTACTTC. The gene calls are TRBV23-1 and TRBJ2-7; D remains unclear. TRBV23-1 falls under the ORF class, with uncertain function. Trimming stripped 0 bases from V and 2 bases from J, with 8 bases between. This CDR3 is 14 amino acids long.

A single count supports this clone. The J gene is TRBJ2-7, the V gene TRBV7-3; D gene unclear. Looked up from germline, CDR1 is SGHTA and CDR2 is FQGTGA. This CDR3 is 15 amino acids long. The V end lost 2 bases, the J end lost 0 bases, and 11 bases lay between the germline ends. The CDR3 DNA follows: TGTGCCAGCAGCTTAGTAGGCCCTAGCTCCTACGAGCAGTACTTC. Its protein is CASSLVGPSSYEQYF.

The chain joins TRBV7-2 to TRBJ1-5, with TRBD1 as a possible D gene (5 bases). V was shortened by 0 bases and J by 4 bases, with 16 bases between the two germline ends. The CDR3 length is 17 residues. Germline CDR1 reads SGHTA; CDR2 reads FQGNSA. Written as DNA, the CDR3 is TGTGCCAGCAGCTTAGCGGCGGGAGGGGTCAGGAATCAGCCCCAGCATTTT. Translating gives CASSLAAGGVRNQPQHF.

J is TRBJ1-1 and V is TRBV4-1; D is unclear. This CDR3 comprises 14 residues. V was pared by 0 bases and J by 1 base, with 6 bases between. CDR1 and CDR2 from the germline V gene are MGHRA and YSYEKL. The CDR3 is CASSQEAGNTEAFF. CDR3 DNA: TGCGCCAGCAGCCAAGAAGCAGGGAACACTGAAGCTTTCTTT.

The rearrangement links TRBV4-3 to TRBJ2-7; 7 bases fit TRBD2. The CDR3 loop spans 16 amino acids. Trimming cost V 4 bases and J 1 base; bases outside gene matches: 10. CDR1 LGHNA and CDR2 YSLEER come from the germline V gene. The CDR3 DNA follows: TGCGCCAGCAGCCCACTCCTTGGGGGGGGATCCTACGAGCAGTACTTC. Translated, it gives CASSPLLGGGSYEQYF.

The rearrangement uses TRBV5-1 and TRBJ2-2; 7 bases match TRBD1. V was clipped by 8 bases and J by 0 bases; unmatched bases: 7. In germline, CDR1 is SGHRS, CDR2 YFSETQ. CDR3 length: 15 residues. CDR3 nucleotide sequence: TGCGCCAGTACCCATCAGGGGGCGAACACCGGGGAGCTGTTTTTT. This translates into CASTHQGANTGELFF.

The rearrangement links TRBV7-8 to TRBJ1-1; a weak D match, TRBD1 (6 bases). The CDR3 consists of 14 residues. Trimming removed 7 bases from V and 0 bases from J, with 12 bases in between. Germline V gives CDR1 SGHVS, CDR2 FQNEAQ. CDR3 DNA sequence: TGTGCCAGCAATAGACAGGAAATGAACACTGAAGCTTTCTTT. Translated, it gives CASNRQEMNTEAFF.

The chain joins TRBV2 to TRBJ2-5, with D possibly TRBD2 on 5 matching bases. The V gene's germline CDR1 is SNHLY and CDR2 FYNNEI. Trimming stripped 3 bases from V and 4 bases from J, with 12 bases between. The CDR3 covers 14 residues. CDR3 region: CASSEGQSGETQYF. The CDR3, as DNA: TGTGCCAGCAGTGAGGGTCAAAGCGGAGAGACCCAGTACTTC.

The CDR3 coding sequence is TGTGCCAGCAGCCCAACCTGGACACCGAACACTGAAGCTTTCTTT. Translated: CASSPTWTPNTEAFF. The chain joins TRBV11-2 to TRBJ1-1, with D possibly matching TRBD1 (5 bases). The CDR3 runs 15 residues. Germline CDR1 is SGHAT and CDR2 is FQNNGV. Trimming shortened V by 5 bases and J by 1 base, and 14 bases separated the two germline ends.

The CDR3 bases are TGCGCCAGCAGCTCCAATACAGTTACTAATGAAAAACTGTTTTTT. Amino acid sequence: CASSSNTVTNEKLFF. The chain uses TRBV5-1 and TRBJ1-4; D is undetermined. The CDR3 has 15 residues. The V gene's germline CDR1 is SGHRS and CDR2 YFSETQ. Trimming left V 3 bases short and J 2 bases short, with 11 bases between.

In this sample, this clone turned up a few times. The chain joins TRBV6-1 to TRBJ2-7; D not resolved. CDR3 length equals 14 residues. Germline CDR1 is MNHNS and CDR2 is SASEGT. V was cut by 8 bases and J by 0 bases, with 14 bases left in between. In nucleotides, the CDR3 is TGTGCCAGCTCGTCTTTGGCGGTCTCCTACGAGCAGTACTTC. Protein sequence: CASSSLAVSYEQYF.

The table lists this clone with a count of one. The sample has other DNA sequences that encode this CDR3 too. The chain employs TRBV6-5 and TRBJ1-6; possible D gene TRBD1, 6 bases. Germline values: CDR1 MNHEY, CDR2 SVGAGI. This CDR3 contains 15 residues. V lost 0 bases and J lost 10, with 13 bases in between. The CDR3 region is CASSYSAGAGSPLHF. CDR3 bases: TGTGCCAGCAGTTACTCGGCAGGGGCAGGGTCACCCCTCCACTTT.

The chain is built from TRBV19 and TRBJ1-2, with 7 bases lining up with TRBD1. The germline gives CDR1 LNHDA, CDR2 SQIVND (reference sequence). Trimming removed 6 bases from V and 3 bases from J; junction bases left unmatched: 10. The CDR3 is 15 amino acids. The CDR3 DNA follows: TGTGCCAGTAGCCTGACAGGGTTTGGAGACTATGGCTACACCTTC. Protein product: CASSLTGFGDYGYTF.

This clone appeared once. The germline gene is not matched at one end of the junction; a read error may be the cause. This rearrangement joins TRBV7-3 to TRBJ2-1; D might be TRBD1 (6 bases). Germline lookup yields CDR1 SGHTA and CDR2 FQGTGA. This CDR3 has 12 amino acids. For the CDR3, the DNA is TGTTCCAGCAGCGAACAGGGATATGAGCAGTTCTTC. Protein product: CSSSEQGYEQFF.

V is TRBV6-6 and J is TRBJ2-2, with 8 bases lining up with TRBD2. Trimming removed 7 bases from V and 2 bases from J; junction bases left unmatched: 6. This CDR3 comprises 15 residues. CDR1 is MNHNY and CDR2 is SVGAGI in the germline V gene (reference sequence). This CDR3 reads CASTTGGGNTGELFF. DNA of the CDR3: TGTGCCAGCACCACGGGGGGGGGCAACACCGGGGAGCTGTTTTTT.

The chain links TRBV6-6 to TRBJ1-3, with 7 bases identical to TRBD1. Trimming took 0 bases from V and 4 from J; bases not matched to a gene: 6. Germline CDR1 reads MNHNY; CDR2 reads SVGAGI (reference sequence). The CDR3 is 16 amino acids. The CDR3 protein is CASSYSLDRTGNTIYF. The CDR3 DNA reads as TGTGCCAGCAGTTACTCCCTGGACAGGACCGGAAACACCATATATTTT.